Reported below is one T cell receptor (beta chain). The sample comes from a study of human CD8 memory T cell subsets. CDR1 is DFQATT, CDR2 SNEGSKA, per germline (reference sequence). This CDR3 comprises 15 residues. The term TPEX covered CCR7+ PD-1+ TIGIT+ early memory CD8+ T cells that had exhausted-like traits. The TCR beta sequencing libraries came from UMI-labeled 5' RACE. Using the 5' RACE reads, TCRdb records one entry per CDR3 protein without DNA. The sample totals 7,200 or so distinct CDR3 sequences. The clonotype comes from a human donor in good health. V gene TRBV20-1 combines with J gene TRBJ2-1; lacking DNA, the TRBD2 call made by TCRdb goes unchecked. The specimen sequenced was CD8+ T cells from PBMCs. The CDR3 protein is CSARAPARPYNEQFF.